This T cell receptor (beta chain) was identified in a study of blood T cell repertoires in COVID-19. Study in general: Material from acute and convalescent COVID-19 was sourced from the United States, Italy and Spain. In each case, the material was cDNA or gDNA derived from T cells, B-cell-depleted T cells, or PBMCs.

The germline CDR1 and CDR2 sequences are SGDLS and YYNGEE. The CDR3 is made up of 13 amino acids. Trimming removed 0 bases from V and 1 base from J, with 5 bases in between. Source study methods: Reference gene primers were amplified, and this amplification served to estimate nucleated cell counts. Clones were sequenced by immunoSEQ multiplex PCR, and TCRdb holds only the in-frame ones, with some missing. V, J and clone size derive from that table, while D and trimming were established from the DNA sequence. The sample contains around 70,000 clones, over 75% of which appear only once. Sequencing used peripheral blood. This receptor was identified in a human donor in a cohort sampled during active COVID-19. The chain has TRBV9 and TRBJ2-7; no firm D call. CDR3 amino acids: CASSVATSYEQYF. CDR3 bases: TGTGCCAGCAGCGTAGCCACTTCCTACGAGCAGTACTTC.